This T cell receptor (beta chain) was profiled in a study of CD8+ T cells in alopecia areata. The overall study: The drug, oral tofacitinib, was given to treated patients at 5 to 10 mg twice daily. The SALT score measured affected scalp surface percentage in treated patients.

RNA was extracted and reverse transcribed into cDNA as the sequencing template. Assay used: immunoSEQ multiplex PCR; TCRdb lists only in-frame clones, some missing. The table records approximately 210,000 clones, over 60% of them present only once. A word on this clone: What it recognizes is unknown.

Study-level results: While tofacitinib was given, many expanded lesional clones persisted in scalp and blood.

As for treatment: oral pan-JAK inhibitor, 5-10 mg twice daily. In alopecia areata patients, both lesional scalp punch biopsies and peripheral blood were collected. CDR1 and CDR2 (germline): SGHRS, YFSETQ. Trimming left V 0 bases short and J 0 bases short, with 7 bases between. This CDR3 has 14 residues. V gene TRBV5-1 combines with J gene TRBJ2-7; D ambiguous. The sample consisted of CD4+ T cells sorted from blood, taken around week 44, from a patient treated with tofacitinib. This sequence originates from a human donor with alopecia areata. In DNA form, the CDR3 reads TGCGCCAGCAGCTTGGACACAACCTCCTACGAGCAGTACTTC. Translation gives CASSLDTTSYEQYF.